A selection of T cell receptor beta chains follows, all from one sample in a study of T cells in narcolepsy. TCRdb keeps only in-frame clones here, not all; method: immunoSEQ multiplex PCR. The sample has more than 30,000 clones; 79% are singletons. Sequences were obtained from CD45RA- memory CD4+ T cells from PBMCs. The receptor set was obtained from a human donor with narcolepsy. Each CDR3 is given with its conserved first and last residue.

V gene	CDR3 length	J gene	CDR3 protein
TRBV5-6	14	TRBJ1-1	CASSPRGGNTEAFF
TRBV7-3	16	TRBJ2-3	CASSSGGILGTDTQYF
TRBV2	17	TRBJ2-6	CASSEGGRLSGANVLTF
TRBV5-6	16	TRBJ2-2	CASSPRPKRDTGELFF
TRBV6-1	14	TRBJ2-7	CASSERTESYEQYF
TRBV6-1	13	TRBJ1-1	CASSAKTGWAAFF
TRBV7-3	15	TRBJ2-6	CASSFRRSGANVLTF
TRBV10-3	13	TRBJ2-3	CAIGREQTDTQYF
TRBV19	13	TRBJ2-5	CASSGGRRETQYF
TRBV5-8	14	TRBJ2-1	CASSLGQIYNEQFF
TRBV7-6	16	TRBJ2-2	CASSPRGRESTGELFF
TRBV2	10	TRBJ1-2	CATGNYGYTF
TRBV5-1	14	TRBJ2-7	CASGQGTRIHEQYF
TRBV7-9	13	TRBJ1-2	CASSLAQGWGYTF
TRBV4-3	16	TRBJ1-2	CASSQEVAAGNYGYTF
TRBV5-1	16	TRBJ1-4	CASSLNPQGAKEKLFF
TRBV2	12	TRBJ2-7	CASTGGAYEQYF
TRBV11-3	16	TRBJ1-1	CASSPGRGKGDTEAFF
TRBV30	16	TRBJ2-1	CAWSPSLSGNTNEQFF
TRBV2	15	TRBJ1-5	CASSDRTGGDQPQHF
TRBV6-5	12	TRBJ1-1	CASSEEAGFAFF
TRBV30	13	TRBJ2-1	CAWSPSGAREQFF
TRBV5-6	13	TRBJ2-5	CASSLGVPETQYF
TRBV5-4	13	TRBJ1-2	CASTPGQGRRYTF
TRBV2	13	TRBJ2-7	CASSEGARHEQYF
TRBV14	12	TRBJ1-2	CASSQQGFGYTF
TRBV6-6	14	TRBJ2-7	CASSYNGRDDEQYF
TRBV6-1	12	TRBJ2-3	CATGGDTDTQYF
TRBV4-3	13	TRBJ1-4	CASSQGSSGKLFF
TRBV7-8	13	TRBJ1-6	CASGAAPNSPLHF
TRBV11-3	15	TRBJ1-2	CASSGQTGTENGYTF